A single sample is the source of the 27 T cell receptor beta chains below, sequenced in a study of cytomegalovirus exposure and HLA in healthy donors. This table comes from immunoSEQ multiplex PCR, and its TCRdb copy is limited to in-frame clones, with some not included. This table holds about 260,000 clones, roughly 91% found once. Sequencing used PBMCs. These receptor sequences come from a woman in her 30s in good health and CMV-seronegative.

The V call is TRBV6-5, the J call TRBJ1-1, with D perhaps TRBD1 (5 bases). The CDR3 contains 14 residues. V was shortened by 4 bases and J by 12 bases, with 21 bases between the two germline ends. Germline V gene data show CDR1 as MNHEY and CDR2 as SVGAGI. The CDR3 DNA reads TGTGCCAGCAGTTCCCCACCGGGACTCCTAAGGACTTTCTTT. Its protein product is CASSSPPGLLRTFF.

V and J are TRBV4-3 and TRBJ1-2; the match to TRBD1 covers 8 bases. The CDR3 loop spans 16 amino acids. Germline V gives CDR1 LGHNA, CDR2 YSLEER. Trimming took 0 bases from V and 7 from J; bases not matched to a gene: 10. CDR3 coding DNA: TGCGCCAGCAGCCAAGATTCACAGACAGGGGTATCTGGCTACACCTTC. Encoded protein: CASSQDSQTGVSGYTF.

This chain links TRBV15 with TRBJ2-1; 12 nucleotides agree with TRBD2. Trimming took 1 base from V and 8 from J; bases not matched to a gene: 9. Looked up from germline, CDR1 is LNHNV and CDR2 is YYDKDF (reference sequence). The CDR3 covers 17 residues. The CDR3 DNA reads TGTGCCACCAGCAGAGGACTAGCGGGAGCCCAGGGCTATGAGCAGTTCTTC. It translates to CATSRGLAGAQGYEQFF.

V and J are TRBV13 and TRBJ2-7, with 8 bases lining up with TRBD1. Germline V gene sequence: CDR1 PRHDT, CDR2 FYEKMQ (reference sequence). The CDR3 spans 17 residues. Germline trimming cut 1 base from V and 3 bases from J; bases unmatched to any gene: 11. The CDR3 sequence is CASSLVGFGTGVYEQYF. Written as DNA, the CDR3 is TGTGCCAGCAGCTTAGTAGGCTTTGGGACAGGCGTCTACGAGCAGTACTTC.

This clone was seen a single time. The V gene is TRBV9, the J gene TRBJ1-2; TRBD1 might be the D (5 bases). From germline, CDR1 is SGDLS and CDR2 YYNGEE. CDR3 length: 15 residues. V was pared by 0 bases and J by 7 bases, with 16 bases between. The DNA of the CDR3 is TGTGCCAGCAGCGTAGATCCGGGGCGGAGAAGTGGCTACACCTTC. Translating gives CASSVDPGRRSGYTF.

V gene TRBV27 combines with J gene TRBJ2-7; possible D gene TRBD1, 6 bases. The ends were cut back, 1 base at V and 5 bases at J, with 9 bases in the middle. Germline-derived CDR1 and CDR2 are MNHEY and SMNVEV (reference sequence). CDR3 size: 13 residues. The CDR3 bases are TGTGCCAGCAGTTTATGGCCAGGGGACGAGCAGTACTTC. This codes for CASSLWPGDEQYF.

The chain has TRBV14 and TRBJ2-1; D is undetermined. This CDR3 spans 16 amino acids. V was shortened by 0 bases and J by 0 bases, with 9 bases between the two germline ends. CDR1 and CDR2 (germline): SGHDN, FVKESK. CDR3: CASSQDLSPSYNEQFF. The CDR3 nucleotides read TGTGCCAGCAGCCAAGATCTATCCCCCTCCTACAATGAGCAGTTCTTC.

The rearrangement uses TRBV4-1 and TRBJ2-1; 11 nucleotides match TRBD2. V dropped 4 bases and J dropped 9; count of bases not matched to a gene: 8. The CDR3 totals 15 residues. In germline, CDR1 is MGHRA, CDR2 YSYEKL. Here the CDR3 DNA reads TGCGCCAGCAGCCTATCTAGCGGGAGGAGTGGTGAGCAGTTCTTC. Residues: CASSLSSGRSGEQFF.

V is TRBV6-5 and J is TRBJ1-1, with a possible D match to TRBD1 (5 bases). CDR3 length: 13 amino acids. The germline V gene encodes CDR1 MNHEY and CDR2 SVGAGI. V dropped 4 bases and J dropped 4 bases, with 10 bases sitting between them. The CDR3 here is CASSWSGGTEAFF. CDR3 nucleotides: TGTGCCAGCAGTTGGTCGGGGGGCACTGAAGCTTTCTTT.

This clone was picked up one time. The gene calls are TRBV5-1 and TRBJ2-7; D is possibly TRBD2 (5 bases). The V gene's germline CDR1 is SGHRS and CDR2 YFSETQ. V gave up 5 bases and J gave up 3 bases, with 18 bases separating them. This CDR3 region has 15 residues. In DNA form, the CDR3 reads TGCGCCAGCAGGGTATCTGTGGCGGGTTTCTACGAGCAGTACTTC. Amino acid sequence: CASRVSVAGFYEQYF.

The chain carries TRBV28 and TRBJ1-5; no definite D call. The V gene's germline CDR1 is MDHEN and CDR2 SYDVKM. The CDR3 spans 12 residues. Trimming cost V 1 base and J 5 bases, with 3 bases left between them. CDR3: CASSLFDQPQHF. In DNA form, the CDR3 reads TGTGCCAGCAGTTTATTCGATCAGCCCCAGCATTTT.

V is TRBV20-1 and J is TRBJ2-3; TRBD1 matches 8 bases. J lost 9 bases, V lost 5 bases, and 4 bases had no gene match. This CDR3 has 11 amino acids. Germline CDR1 DFQATT, CDR2 SNEGSKA (reference sequence). CDR3 nucleotides: TGCAGTGCTCGGACAGGGAAGACGCAGTATTTT. Its translation: CSARTGKTQYF.

This clone was observed a few times. The chain employs TRBV4-3 and TRBJ2-7; 10 nucleotides align to TRBD1. Germline V CDR1 and CDR2: LGHNA, YSLEER. Losses at the gene ends were 4 bases for V and 5 bases for J; bases not matched to a gene: 2. This CDR3 contains 13 residues. The CDR3, as DNA: TGCGCCAGCAGCCGAGGACAGGGGGACGAGCAGTACTTC. Encoded protein: CASSRGQGDEQYF.

The chain is built from TRBV19 and TRBJ1-1, with D unclear. V lost 2 bases and J 3 bases, leaving 7 bases between the germline ends. Per the germline V gene, CDR1 is LNHDA and CDR2 is SQIVND (reference sequence). There are 13 residues in the CDR3. The CDR3 coding sequence is TGTGCCAGTAGTATATTAGGGCACACTGAAGCTTTCTTT. Translating it yields CASSILGHTEAFF.

The chain uses TRBV11-1 and TRBJ1-2; possible D gene TRBD1, 5 bases. In germline, CDR1 is SGHAT, CDR2 FQDESV (reference sequence). The CDR3 has 13 amino acids. Trimming cost V 5 bases and J 3 bases, with 10 bases left between them. As DNA, the CDR3 is TGTGCCAGCAGCCAGGGCCGGGACTATGGCTACACCTTC. Translating gives CASSQGRDYGYTF.

The V and J genes are TRBV6-1 and TRBJ2-7; TRBD1 is a possible D gene (7 bases). Germline-derived CDR1 and CDR2 are MNHNS and SASEGT. Trimming removed 4 bases from V and 3 bases from J, with 13 bases in between. CDR3 length: 14 residues. Written as DNA, the CDR3 is TGTGCCAGCAGTGTCTCGCAGGGGGGCTACGAGCAGTACTTC. Amino acids: CASSVSQGGYEQYF.

This chain uses TRBV11-2 with TRBJ2-7; tentatively, D is TRBD1 or TRBD2 (5 bases each). Germline CDR1 and CDR2: SGHAT and FQNNGV. Trimming left V 7 bases short and J 8 bases short, with 21 bases between. CDR3 length: 14 amino acids. Here the CDR3 DNA reads TGTGCCAGCAACGTCCGGGACCGATCTACGAAGCAGTACTTC. Translating it yields CASNVRDRSTKQYF.

CDR3 in DNA: TGTGCCAGCAGTTACTCCGGGACAGGGGGAACAGATACGCAGTATTTT. Protein sequence: CASSYSGTGGTDTQYF. The rearrangement joins TRBV6-5 to TRBJ2-3; TRBD1 matches 11 bases. CDR1 is MNHEY and CDR2 is SVGAGI in the germline V gene. This CDR3 is 16 amino acids long. Germline trimming cut 0 bases from V and 3 bases from J; bases unmatched to any gene: 2.

This chain joins TRBV7-9 and TRBJ1-1, with a possible D match to TRBD1 (6 bases). V was clipped by 4 bases and J by 3 bases, with 12 bases between them. The CDR3 runs 14 residues. Germline V gene lookup returns CDR1 SEHNR and CDR2 FQNEAQ (reference sequence). The CDR3 DNA reads TGTGCCAGCAGCTCAATACAGGGTTACACTGAAGCTTTCTTT. Its protein product is CASSSIQGYTEAFF.

J is TRBJ2-7 and V is TRBV7-6; TRBD2 might be the D (5 bases). Per the germline V gene, CDR1 is SGHVS and CDR2 is FNYEAQ. The V and J ends lost 4 bases and 4 bases respectively, with 20 bases between them. The CDR3 consists of 16 residues. The CDR3 sequence is CASSSPLTSYPYEQYF. The CDR3 coding sequence is TGTGCCAGCAGCTCCCCCCTTACTAGTTACCCTTACGAGCAGTACTTC.

The CDR3 nucleotides are TGTGCCAGCAGCACGGACAGGAACTATGGCTACACCTTC. Its protein is CASSTDRNYGYTF. The chain carries TRBV5-6 and TRBJ1-2; TRBD1 agrees at 7 bases. The CDR3 runs 13 residues. Germline lookup yields CDR1 SGHDT and CDR2 YYEEEE. With 4 bases clipped from V and 2 bases from J, the junction kept 2 bases outside the gene matches.

This clone showed up many times. The rearrangement links TRBV4-1 to TRBJ2-7, with TRBD2 identical over 7 bases. This CDR3 has 14 residues. The junction had 8 bases not matched to a gene; V was cut back by 4 bases and J by 5 bases. CDR1 is MGHRA, CDR2 YSYEKL, per germline. CDR3 sequence (DNA): TGCGCCAGCAGCCTGCGGGGAGGGGTCAACGAGCAGTACTTC. Residues: CASSLRGGVNEQYF.

This sequence joins TRBV6-1 and TRBJ2-3; 11 bases are shared with TRBD2. V shed 7 bases and J 5 bases; nucleotides not matched to a gene: 8. The length of the CDR3 is 15 residues. Germline assignment: CDR1 MNHNS and CDR2 SASEGT. CDR3 sequence reads: CASILLAGVGDTQYF. The CDR3 DNA is TGTGCCAGCATCTTACTAGCGGGAGTGGGAGATACGCAGTATTTT.

The chain recombines TRBV5-1 with TRBJ2-1; unclear D gene. The germline V gene has CDR1 SGHRS and CDR2 YFSETQ. Trimming pared 4 bases from V and 8 bases from J, leaving 16 bases between. The CDR3 has 14 amino acids. CDR3 DNA: TGCGCCAGCAGCCTAGGCATAGGCCGCGATGAGCAGTTCTTC. Protein product: CASSLGIGRDEQFF.

The chain has TRBV6-4 and TRBJ2-3; 9 nucleotides align to TRBD1. J was trimmed by 3 bases and V by 7 bases; bases with no gene match: 2. This CDR3 is 13 amino acids long. Germline V CDR1 and CDR2: MRHNA, SNTAGT. The CDR3 here is CASTGQGTDTQYF. In DNA, the CDR3 is TGTGCCAGCACCGGACAGGGGACAGATACGCAGTATTTT.

V gene TRBV25-1 combines with J gene TRBJ2-1; TRBD1 is a possible D gene (6 bases). Germline CDR1 reads MGHDK; CDR2 reads SYGVNS. Trimming pared 4 bases from V and 5 bases from J, leaving 15 bases between. This CDR3 contains 15 residues. This CDR3 is CASSAQQGEDNEQFF. The CDR3 DNA reads as TGTGCCAGCAGTGCCCAACAGGGAGAGGACAATGAGCAGTTCTTC.

The rearrangement uses TRBV28 and TRBJ2-7, with D hard to call. The V and J ends lost 6 bases and 7 bases respectively, with 10 bases between them. The germline V gene has CDR1 MDHEN and CDR2 SYDVKM. The CDR3 is made up of 11 amino acids. CDR3 nucleotides: TGTGCCAGCAGCTCTCGGGCAGAGCAGTACTTC. This gives the protein CASSSRAEQYF.